This T cell receptor beta chain stems from a study of early T cells in non-severe SARS-CoV-2 infection. The wider study: Unpaired chains resulted from sequencing bulk RNA of unsorted whole blood.

Individual cDNA molecules were tagged with unique molecular identifiers, the study reported. TCRdb called the 5' RACE reads again in MiXCR, with one record for every CDR3 protein. Of tens of thousands of distinct CDR3 sequences listed, about 12% are singletons. CDR1 LGHDT and CDR2 YNNKEL come from the germline V gene (reference sequence). The CDR3 is 14 residues long. Losses at the gene ends were 6 bases for V and 5 bases for J; bases not matched to a gene: 3. This receptor was identified in an adult who was a healthcare worker with PCR-confirmed SARS-CoV-2 infection or an uninfected control (not recorded which). Sequences were obtained from whole blood. The chain recombines TRBV3-1 with TRBJ2-1, with TRBD2 identical over 11 bases. CDR3 amino acids: CASRLAGGNNEQFF. The CDR3, as DNA: TGTGCCAGCAGATTAGCGGGAGGGAACAATGAGCAGTTCTTC.